This T cell receptor (beta chain) stems from a study of a mutant IDH1 vaccine in newly diagnosed glioma. V gave up 0 bases and J gave up 0 bases, with 22 bases separating them. The CDR3 contains 20 residues. CDR1 and CDR2 (germline): SGHRS, YFSETQ. The protocol was immunoSEQ multiplex PCR, while the TCRdb copy is restricted to in-frame clones and leaves out a portion. The sample has some 62,000 clones, around 86% seen once. Time point of the sample: week 47, end of study. All doses held 300 ug of mutant IDH1 20-mer peptide, with topical imiquimod. Concerning this clone: The antigen remains unidentified. The same CDR3 also results from other DNA sequences found in this sample.

The source material was PBMCs, sampled from a glioma patient whose treatment included an IDH1 peptide vaccine. The V and J genes are TRBV5-1 and TRBJ2-1, with TRBD1 as a possible D gene (8 bases). The receptor was derived from a man aged 25-45 years with glioma. CDR3 nucleotides: TGCGCCAGCAGCTTGGCGGGGGGACAGGTTAAGGGGAGCTCCTACAATGAGCAGTTCTTC. Encoded protein: CASSLAGGQVKGSSYNEQFF.